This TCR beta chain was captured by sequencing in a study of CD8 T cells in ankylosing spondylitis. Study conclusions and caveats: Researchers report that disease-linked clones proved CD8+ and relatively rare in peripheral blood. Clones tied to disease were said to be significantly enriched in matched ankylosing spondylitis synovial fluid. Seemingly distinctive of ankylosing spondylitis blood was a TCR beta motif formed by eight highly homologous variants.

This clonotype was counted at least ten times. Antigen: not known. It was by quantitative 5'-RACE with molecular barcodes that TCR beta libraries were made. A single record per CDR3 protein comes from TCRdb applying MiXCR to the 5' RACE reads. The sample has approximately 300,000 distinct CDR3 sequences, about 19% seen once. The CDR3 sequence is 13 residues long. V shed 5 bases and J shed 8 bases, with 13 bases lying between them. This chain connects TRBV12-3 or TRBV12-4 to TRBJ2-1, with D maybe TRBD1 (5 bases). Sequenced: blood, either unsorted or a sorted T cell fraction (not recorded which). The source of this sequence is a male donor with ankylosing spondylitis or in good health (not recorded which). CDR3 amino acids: CASSRGGVHEQFF. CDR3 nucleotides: TGTGCCAGCAGTAGGGGCGGTGTCCATGAGCAGTTCTTC.